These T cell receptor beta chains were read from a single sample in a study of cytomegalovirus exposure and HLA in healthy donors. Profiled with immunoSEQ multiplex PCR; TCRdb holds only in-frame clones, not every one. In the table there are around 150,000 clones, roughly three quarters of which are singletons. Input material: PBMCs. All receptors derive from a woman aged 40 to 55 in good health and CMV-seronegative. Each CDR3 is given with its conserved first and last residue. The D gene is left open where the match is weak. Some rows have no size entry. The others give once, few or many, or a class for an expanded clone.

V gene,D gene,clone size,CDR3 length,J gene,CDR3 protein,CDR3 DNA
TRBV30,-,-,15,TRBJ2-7,CAWSVRQAGPYEQYF,TGTGCCTGGAGTGTTAGACAGGCGGGCCCCTACGAGCAGTACTTC
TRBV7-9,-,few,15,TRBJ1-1,CASSSKAGVNTEAFF,TGTGCCAGCAGCTCAAAAGCGGGAGTGAACACTGAAGCTTTCTTT
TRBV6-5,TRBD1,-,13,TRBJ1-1,CASGLRDRAEAFF,TGTGCCAGCGGATTACGGGACAGGGCTGAAGCTTTCTTT
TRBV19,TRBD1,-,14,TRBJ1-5,CASSQTGGNQPQHF,TGTGCCAGTAGTCAGACAGGGGGAAATCAGCCCCAGCATTTT
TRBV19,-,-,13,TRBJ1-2,CASSIGQYYGYTF,TGTGCCAGTAGTATCGGACAATACTATGGCTACACCTTC
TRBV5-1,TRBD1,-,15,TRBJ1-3,CASSLEGAKGNTIYF,TGCGCCAGCAGCTTGGAGGGGGCCAAAGGAAACACCATATATTTT
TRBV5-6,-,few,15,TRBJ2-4,CASSPGTSTMDIQYF,TGTGCCAGCAGCCCCGGGACTTCCACTATGGACATTCAGTACTTC
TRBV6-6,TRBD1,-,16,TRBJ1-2,CASSYAGQERSYGYTF,TGTGCCAGCAGTTACGCCGGACAGGAGAGGAGCTATGGCTACACCTTC
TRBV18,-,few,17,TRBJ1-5,CASSPESDSYSNQPQHF,TGTGCCAGCTCCCCAGAATCGGACAGTTATAGCAATCAGCCCCAGCATTTT
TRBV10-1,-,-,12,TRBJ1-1,CASKGRGAEAFF,TGCGCCAGCAAGGGCCGGGGGGCTGAAGCTTTCTTT
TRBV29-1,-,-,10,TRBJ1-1,CSVLNTEAFF,TGCAGCGTTCTAAACACTGAAGCTTTCTTT
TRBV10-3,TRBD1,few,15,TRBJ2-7,CAISAGDRGQFEQYF,TGTGCCATCAGTGCAGGGGACAGGGGGCAGTTCGAGCAGTACTTC
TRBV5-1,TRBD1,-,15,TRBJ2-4,CASSSPDRGPNIQYF,TGCGCCAGCAGCTCCCCGGACAGGGGGCCAAACATTCAGTACTTC
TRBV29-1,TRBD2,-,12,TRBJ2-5,CSPRTSLETQYF,TGCAGCCCCAGGACTAGCTTGGAGACCCAGTACTTC
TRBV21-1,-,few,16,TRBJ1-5,CASSHLGRQGNQPQHF,TGTGCCAGCAGCCACCTCGGTCGACAGGGCAATCAGCCCCAGCATTTT
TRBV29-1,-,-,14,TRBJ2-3,CSVEVDRLTDTQYF,TGCAGCGTTGAGGTTGACAGACTCACAGATACGCAGTATTTT
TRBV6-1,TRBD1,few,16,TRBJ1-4,CASSEARGTGGEKLFF,TGTGCCAGCAGTGAAGCGCGGGGGACAGGGGGCGAAAAACTGTTTTTT
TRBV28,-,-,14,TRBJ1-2,CASSWRNANYGYTF,TGTGCCAGCAGTTGGCGGAATGCTAACTATGGCTACACCTTC
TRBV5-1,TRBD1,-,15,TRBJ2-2,CASSLGQGTTGELFF,TGCGCCAGCAGCTTGGGACAGGGGACCACCGGGGAGCTGTTTTTT
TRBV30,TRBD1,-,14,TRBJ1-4,CAWSGGQGSEKLFF,TGTGCCTGGAGTGGAGGACAGGGTTCGGAAAAACTGTTTTTT
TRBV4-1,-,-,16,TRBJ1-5,CASSLQGATRDQPQHF,TGCGCCAGCAGCCTACAAGGAGCCACGAGGGATCAGCCCCAGCATTTT
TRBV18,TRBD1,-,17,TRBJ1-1,CASSPTVNRGSEPEAFF,TGTGCCAGCTCACCAACGGTCAACAGGGGTTCGGAGCCTGAAGCTTTCTTT
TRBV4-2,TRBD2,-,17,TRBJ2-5,CASSQDGRLAGQETQYF,TGTGCCAGCAGCCAAGATGGGAGACTAGCGGGCCAAGAGACCCAGTACTTC
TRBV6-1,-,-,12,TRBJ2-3,CASSSLADTQYF,TGTGCCAGCAGTTCGCTAGCAGATACGCAGTATTTT
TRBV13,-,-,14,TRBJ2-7,CASSLVSRGGEQYF,TGTGCCAGCAGCTTAGTGTCAAGGGGCGGCGAGCAGTACTTC
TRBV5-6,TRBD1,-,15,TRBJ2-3,CASSRGQGGADTQYF,TGTGCCAGCAGTCGGGGACAGGGCGGGGCAGATACGCAGTATTTT
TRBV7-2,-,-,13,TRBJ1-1,CASSLFGAGEAFF,TGTGCCAGCAGCTTATTTGGGGCTGGTGAAGCTTTCTTT
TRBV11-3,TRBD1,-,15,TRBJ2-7,CASSSSPGTGAEQYF,TGTGCCAGCAGCTCCTCCCCCGGGACAGGGGCCGAGCAGTACTTC
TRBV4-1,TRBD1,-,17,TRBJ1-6,CASSRPGTGGANSPLHF,TGCGCCAGCAGCCGGCCCGGGACAGGGGGCGCAAATTCACCCCTCCACTTT
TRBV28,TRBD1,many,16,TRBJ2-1,CASSAAGTGFYNEQFF,TGTGCCAGCAGTGCGGCCGGGACAGGGTTCTACAATGAGCAGTTCTTC
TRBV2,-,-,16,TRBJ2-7,CASRGRRTGPPYEQYF,TGTGCCAGCAGGGGCCGGAGAACAGGACCCCCCTACGAGCAGTACTTC
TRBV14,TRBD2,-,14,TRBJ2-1,CASSRTSRYNEQFF,TGTGCCAGCAGTCGGACTAGCAGATACAATGAGCAGTTCTTC
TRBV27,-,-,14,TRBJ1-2,CASSLGTGYYGYTF,TGTGCCAGCAGTTTGGGAACAGGGTACTATGGCTACACCTTC
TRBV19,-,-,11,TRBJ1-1,CASRNTGEAFF,TGTGCCAGTCGGAACACGGGTGAAGCTTTCTTT
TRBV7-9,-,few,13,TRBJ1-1,CASSFRVGTEAFF,TGTGCCAGCAGCTTCAGGGTTGGGACTGAAGCTTTCTTT
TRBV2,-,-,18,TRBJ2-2,CASSEALQGTDGTGELFF,TGTGCCAGCAGTGAAGCGCTTCAGGGAACGGATGGCACCGGGGAGCTGTTTTTT
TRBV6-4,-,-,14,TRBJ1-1,CASSARGGGTEAFF,TGTGCCAGCAGTGCGCGGGGTGGTGGGACTGAAGCTTTCTTT
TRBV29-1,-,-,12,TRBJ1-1,CSVRQKNTEAFF,TGCAGCGTAAGACAGAAGAACACTGAAGCTTTCTTT
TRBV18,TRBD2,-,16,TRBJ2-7,CASSPRGTSGTYEQYF,TGTGCCAGCTCACCACGGGGGACTAGCGGGACCTACGAGCAGTACTTC
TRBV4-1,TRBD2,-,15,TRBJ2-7,CASSQPERDSYEQYF,TGCGCCAGCAGCCAACCCGAGCGGGACTCCTACGAGCAGTACTTC
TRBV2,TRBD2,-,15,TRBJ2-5,CASSARLALQETQYF,TGTGCCAGCAGTGCCCGACTAGCCCTACAAGAGACCCAGTACTTC
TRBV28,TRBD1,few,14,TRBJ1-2,CASGREGQGEGYTF,TGTGCCAGCGGTCGCGAGGGACAGGGGGAAGGCTACACCTTC
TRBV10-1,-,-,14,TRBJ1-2,CASRGYRRNYGYTF,TGCGCCAGCAGGGGATATCGGAGGAACTATGGCTACACCTTC
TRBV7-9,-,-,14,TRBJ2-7,CSSSLAQGSYEQYF,TGTTCCAGCAGCTTAGCACAGGGTTCCTACGAGCAGTACTTC
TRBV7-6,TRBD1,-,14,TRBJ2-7,CASSWGQGAYEQYF,TGTGCCAGCAGCTGGGGACAGGGGGCTTACGAGCAGTACTTC
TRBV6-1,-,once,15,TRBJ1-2,CASSESSKLRYGYTF,TGTGCCAGCAGTGAGAGCTCGAAGCTCCGCTATGGCTACACCTTC
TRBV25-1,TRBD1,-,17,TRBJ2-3,CASSESPTGTSTDTQYF,TGTGCCAGCAGTGAATCCCCGACAGGGACGTCCACAGATACGCAGTATTTT
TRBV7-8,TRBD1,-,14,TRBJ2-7,CASKPDRDRYEQYF,TGTGCCAGCAAACCCGACAGGGACCGCTACGAGCAGTACTTC
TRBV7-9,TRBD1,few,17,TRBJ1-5,CASSSGGTGGLEQPQHF,TGTGCCAGCAGCTCCGGGGGGACAGGGGGTTTAGAGCAGCCCCAGCATTTT
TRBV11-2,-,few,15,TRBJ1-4,CASSSGGTLNEKLFF,TGTGCCAGCAGCTCCGGGGGGACCCTTAATGAAAAACTGTTTTTT
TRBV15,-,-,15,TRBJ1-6,CATSRGARYNSPLHF,TGTGCCACCAGCAGAGGGGCCCGATATAATTCACCCCTCCACTTT